These 6 T cell receptor beta chains originate from one sample sequenced in a study of cytomegalovirus exposure and HLA in healthy donors. Use of 60 Vbeta and 13 Jbeta primers characterized the PCR. TCRdb's copy holds only in-frame clones and misses some; the assay was immunoSEQ multiplex PCR. The data contain 100,000 to 150,000 clones, roughly 85% of them singletons. Sequencing was done on a sample of PBMCs. These receptors all come from a man in his forties or fifties in good health and CMV-seronegative.

The chain recombines TRBV5-1 with TRBJ2-6; TRBD2 is a possible D gene (5 bases). This CDR3 comprises 16 residues. Germline CDR1 reads SGHRS; CDR2 reads YFSETQ. V was clipped by 3 bases and J by 1 base, with 11 bases between them. The CDR3 reads CASSSGRDSGANVLTF. The DNA for the CDR3 is TGCGCCAGCAGCTCAGGACGGGATTCTGGGGCCAACGTCCTGACTTTC.

The rearrangement joins TRBV21-1 to TRBJ2-1; the D call TRBD2 from the table was never checked on the DNA. TRBV21-1 is a recognized pseudogene. CDR3 length: 17 residues. The CDR3 spells CAPGKGTSGREGHEQFF. For the CDR3, the DNA is TGTGCCCCCGGGAAGGGGACTAGCGGGAGGGAGGGGCATGAGCAGTTCTTC.

The chain carries TRBV15 and TRBJ2-1; the match to TRBD2 covers 12 bases. From germline, CDR1 is LNHNV and CDR2 YYDKDF (reference sequence). The CDR3 is made up of 21 amino acids. V dropped 4 bases and J dropped 0; count of bases not matched to a gene: 16. CDR3 protein: CATSTTVTSGGDQSSYNEQFF. The CDR3 DNA sequence: TGTGCCACCAGCACCACCGTGACTAGCGGGGGCGATCAGAGCTCCTACAATGAGCAGTTCTTC.

Comments on this clone: At one boundary the junction diverges from the germline segment, which might be a read error. V is TRBV7-9 and J is TRBJ1-5; possibly TRBD1 for D (6 bases). Germline values: CDR1 SEHNR, CDR2 FQNEAQ (reference sequence). CDR3 length: 17 amino acids. The CDR3 coding sequence is TGTTCCAGCAGCTTCCAACCGACCACAGGGATACCTCAGCCCCAGCATTTT. Translating gives CSSSFQPTTGIPQPQHF.

The CDR3 is CSVGLAGGTDTQYF. The CDR3, as DNA: TGCAGCGTTGGTTTAGCGGGGGGCACAGATACGCAGTATTTT. The rearrangement joins TRBV29-1 to TRBJ2-3; 9 nucleotides align to TRBD2. Germline V lookup: CDR1 SQVTM, CDR2 ANQGSEA. CDR3 size: 14 residues. V dropped 4 bases and J dropped 1; count of bases not matched to a gene: 3.

The V and J genes are TRBV6-5 and TRBJ2-7; 8 nucleotides agree with TRBD1. The V gene end was trimmed by 4 bases and the J gene end by 7 bases; junction bases not matched to a gene: 3. Germline V gene sequence: CDR1 MNHEY, CDR2 SVGAGI. CDR3 size: 12 residues. This CDR3 is CASSLTGEEQYF. CDR3 bases: TGTGCCAGCAGTTTGACAGGGGAAGAGCAGTACTTC.